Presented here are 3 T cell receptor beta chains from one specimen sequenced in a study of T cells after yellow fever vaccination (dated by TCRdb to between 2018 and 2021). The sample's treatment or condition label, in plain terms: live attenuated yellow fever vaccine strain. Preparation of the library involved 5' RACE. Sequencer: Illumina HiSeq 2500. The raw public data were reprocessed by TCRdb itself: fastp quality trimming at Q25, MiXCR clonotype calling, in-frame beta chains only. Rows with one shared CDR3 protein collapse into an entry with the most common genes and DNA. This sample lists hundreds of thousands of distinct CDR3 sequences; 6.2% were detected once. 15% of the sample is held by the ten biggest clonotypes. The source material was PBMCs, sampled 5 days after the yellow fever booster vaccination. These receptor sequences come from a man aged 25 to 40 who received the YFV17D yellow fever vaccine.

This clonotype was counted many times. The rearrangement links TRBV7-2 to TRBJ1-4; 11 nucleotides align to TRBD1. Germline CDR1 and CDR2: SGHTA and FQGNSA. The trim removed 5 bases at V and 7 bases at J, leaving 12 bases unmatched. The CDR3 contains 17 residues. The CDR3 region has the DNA TGTGCCAGCAGCCCCGGGACAGGGGGGTGGATTGGTGAAAAACTGTTTTTT. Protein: CASSPGTGGWIGEKLFF.

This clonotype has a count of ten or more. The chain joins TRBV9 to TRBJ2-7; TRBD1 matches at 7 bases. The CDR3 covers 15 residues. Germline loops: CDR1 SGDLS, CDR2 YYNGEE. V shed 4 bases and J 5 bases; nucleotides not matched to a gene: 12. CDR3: CASSNLGTAPHEQYF. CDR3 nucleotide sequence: TGTGCCAGCAGCAACCTAGGGACAGCTCCCCACGAGCAGTACTTC.

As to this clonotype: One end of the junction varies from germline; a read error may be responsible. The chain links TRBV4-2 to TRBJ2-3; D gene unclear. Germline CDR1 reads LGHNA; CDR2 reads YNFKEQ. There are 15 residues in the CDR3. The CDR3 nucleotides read TGTGTCAGCAGTCAGCAGATGCGCCGCACAGATACGCAGTATTTT. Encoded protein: CVSSQQMRRTDTQYF.